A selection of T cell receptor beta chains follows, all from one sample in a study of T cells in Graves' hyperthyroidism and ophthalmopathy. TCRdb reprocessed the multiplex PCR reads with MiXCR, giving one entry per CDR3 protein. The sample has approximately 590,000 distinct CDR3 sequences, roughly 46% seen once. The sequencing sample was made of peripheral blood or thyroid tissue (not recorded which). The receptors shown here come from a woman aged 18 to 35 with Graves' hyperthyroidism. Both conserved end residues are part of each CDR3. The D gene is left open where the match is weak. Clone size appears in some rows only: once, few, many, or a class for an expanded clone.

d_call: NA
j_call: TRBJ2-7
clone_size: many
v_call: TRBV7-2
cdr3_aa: CASSSGLRYEQYF
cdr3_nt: TGTGCCAGCAGCTCGGGACTGCGATACGAGCAGTACTTC

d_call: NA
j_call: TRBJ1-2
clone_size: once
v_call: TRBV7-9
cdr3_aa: CASSFSGISMSYTF
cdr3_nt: TGTGCCAGCAGCTTCTCAGGGATCAGCATGAGCTACACCTTC

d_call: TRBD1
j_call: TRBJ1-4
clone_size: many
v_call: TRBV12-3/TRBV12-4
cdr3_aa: CASSSTGLGKLFF
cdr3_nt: TGTGCCAGCAGTTCGACAGGGTTAGGAAAACTGTTTTTT

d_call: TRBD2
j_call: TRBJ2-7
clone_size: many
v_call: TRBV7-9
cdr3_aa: CASSPGGGSTYEQYF
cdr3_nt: TGTGCCAGCAGCCCCGGAGGCGGGAGTACCTACGAGCAGTACTTC

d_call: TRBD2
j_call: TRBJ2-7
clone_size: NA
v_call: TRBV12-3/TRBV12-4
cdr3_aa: CASRRREASYEQYF
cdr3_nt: TGTGCCAGCAGGAGGCGGGAGGCATCCTACGAGCAGTACTTC

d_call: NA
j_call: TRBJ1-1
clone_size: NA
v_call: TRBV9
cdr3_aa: CASSYGREAFF
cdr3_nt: TGTGCCAGCAGCTACGGCCGGGAAGCTTTCTTT

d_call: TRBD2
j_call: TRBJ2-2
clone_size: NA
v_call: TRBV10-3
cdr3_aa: CAVSESHGTSVSVGELFF
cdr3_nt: TGTGCCGTCAGTGAGTCCCACGGGACTAGCGTTTCTGTCGGGGAGCTGTTTTTT

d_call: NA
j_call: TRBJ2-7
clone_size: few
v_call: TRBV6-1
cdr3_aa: CASSTPRVGPYEQYF
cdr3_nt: TGTGCCAGCAGCACCCCACGGGTCGGCCCCTACGAGCAGTACTTC

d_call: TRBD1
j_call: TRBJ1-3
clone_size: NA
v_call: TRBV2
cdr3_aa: CASSVGQTNTIYF
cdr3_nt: TGTGCCAGCAGCGTGGGACAGACGAACACCATATATTTT

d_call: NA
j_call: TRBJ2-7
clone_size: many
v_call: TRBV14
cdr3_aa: CASSPRTDYYEQYF
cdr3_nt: TGTGCCAGCAGCCCCCGGACCGATTACTACGAGCAGTACTTC

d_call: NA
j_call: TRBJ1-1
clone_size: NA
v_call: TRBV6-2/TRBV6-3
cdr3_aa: CASSYSQTNTEAFF
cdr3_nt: TGTGCCAGCAGTTACTCCCAGACAAACACTGAAGCTTTCTTT

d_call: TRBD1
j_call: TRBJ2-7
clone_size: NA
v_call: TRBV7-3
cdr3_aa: CASSQITGASEQYF
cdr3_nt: TGTGCCAGCAGCCAAATCACAGGGGCCAGCGAGCAGTACTTC

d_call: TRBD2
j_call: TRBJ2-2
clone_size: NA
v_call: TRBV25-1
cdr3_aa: CASGESPGGNTGELFF
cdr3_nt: TGTGCCAGCGGTGAATCTCCGGGAGGGAACACCGGGGAGCTGTTTTTT

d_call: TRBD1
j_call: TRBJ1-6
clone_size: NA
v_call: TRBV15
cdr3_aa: CATSSQWDRGSPLHF
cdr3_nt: TGTGCCACCAGCAGTCAATGGGACAGGGGCTCACCCCTCCACTTT

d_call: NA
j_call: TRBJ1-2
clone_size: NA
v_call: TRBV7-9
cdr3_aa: CASSFEVPGHGYTF
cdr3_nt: TGTGCCAGCAGCTTCGAGGTCCCGGGCCATGGCTACACCTTC

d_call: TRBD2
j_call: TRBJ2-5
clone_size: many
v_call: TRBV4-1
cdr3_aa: CASESGSGQETQYF
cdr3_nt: TGCGCCAGCGAGAGCGGGAGTGGGCAAGAGACCCAGTACTTC

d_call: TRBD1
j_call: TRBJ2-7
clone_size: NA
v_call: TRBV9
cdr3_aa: CASSVEDRGYTYEQYF
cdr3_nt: TGTGCCAGCAGCGTAGAGGACAGGGGATATACCTACGAGCAGTACTTC

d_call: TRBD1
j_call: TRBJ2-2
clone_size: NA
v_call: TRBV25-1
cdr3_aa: CASGRWGTGHESGELFF
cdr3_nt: TGTGCCAGCGGACGTTGGGGGACAGGGCACGAGTCCGGGGAGCTGTTTTTT

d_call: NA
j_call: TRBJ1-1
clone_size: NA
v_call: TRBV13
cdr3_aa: CASSLAPTDNTEAFF
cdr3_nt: TGTGCCAGCAGCTTAGCTCCGACAGACAACACTGAAGCTTTCTTT

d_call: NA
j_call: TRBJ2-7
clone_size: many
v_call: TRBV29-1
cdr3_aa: CSVFVLSGEQYF
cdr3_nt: TGCAGCGTTTTTGTACTTAGCGGCGAGCAGTACTTC

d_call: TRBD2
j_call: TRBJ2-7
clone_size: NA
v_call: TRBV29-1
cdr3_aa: CSVEGLAVSSYEQYF
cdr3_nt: TGCAGCGTTGAAGGACTAGCGGTAAGCTCCTACGAGCAGTACTTC

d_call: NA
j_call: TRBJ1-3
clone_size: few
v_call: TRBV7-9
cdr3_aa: CASSLVGRSGNTIYF
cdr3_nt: TGTGCCAGCAGCTTAGTCGGTCGCTCTGGAAACACCATATATTTT

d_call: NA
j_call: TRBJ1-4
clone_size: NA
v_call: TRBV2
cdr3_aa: CASSEGGTSSKLFF
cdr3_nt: TGTGCCAGCAGTGAAGGTGGGACAAGTTCGAAACTGTTTTTT

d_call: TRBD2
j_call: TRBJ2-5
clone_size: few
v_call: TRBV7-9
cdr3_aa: CASSSPQGAGGKTQYF
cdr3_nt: TGTGCCAGCAGCTCCCCCCAGGGAGCGGGAGGGAAGACCCAGTACTTC

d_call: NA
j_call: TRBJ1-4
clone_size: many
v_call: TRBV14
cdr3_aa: CASSHADEKLFF
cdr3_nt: TGTGCCAGCAGTCATGCGGATGAAAAACTGTTTTTT

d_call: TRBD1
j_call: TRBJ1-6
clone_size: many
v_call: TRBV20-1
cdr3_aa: CSARTGDSPLHF
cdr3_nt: TGCAGTGCTAGGACAGGGGATTCACCCCTCCACTTT

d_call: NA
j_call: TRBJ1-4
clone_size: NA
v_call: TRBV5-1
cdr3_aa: CASSLGRRVGEKLFF
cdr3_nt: TGCGCCAGCAGCTTGGGACGCAGGGTAGGCGAAAAACTGTTTTTT

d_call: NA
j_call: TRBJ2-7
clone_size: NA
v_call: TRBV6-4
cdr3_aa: CASSFASEGEQYF
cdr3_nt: TGTGCCAGCAGCTTCGCATCTGAAGGCGAGCAGTACTTC